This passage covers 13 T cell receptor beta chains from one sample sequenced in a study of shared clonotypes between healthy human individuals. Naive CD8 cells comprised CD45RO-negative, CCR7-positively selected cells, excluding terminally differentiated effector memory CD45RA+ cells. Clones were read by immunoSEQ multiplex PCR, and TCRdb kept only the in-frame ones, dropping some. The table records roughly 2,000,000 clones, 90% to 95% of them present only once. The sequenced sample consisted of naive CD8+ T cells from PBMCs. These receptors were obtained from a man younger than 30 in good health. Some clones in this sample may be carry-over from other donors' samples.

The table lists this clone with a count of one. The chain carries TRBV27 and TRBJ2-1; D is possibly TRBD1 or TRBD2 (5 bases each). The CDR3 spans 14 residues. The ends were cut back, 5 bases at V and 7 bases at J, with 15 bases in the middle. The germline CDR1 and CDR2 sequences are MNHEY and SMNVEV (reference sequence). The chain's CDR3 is CASSHRDALNEQFF. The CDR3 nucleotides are TGTGCCAGCAGTCACCGGGACGCTTTGAATGAGCAGTTCTTC.

CDR3 sequence reads: CASSSLGGQGAINEQFF. The CDR3 DNA is TGCGCCAGCAGCTCCCTAGGGGGACAGGGGGCAATTAATGAGCAGTTCTTC. The rearrangement joins TRBV5-1 to TRBJ2-1, with 12 bases lining up with TRBD1. This CDR3 comprises 17 residues. CDR1 and CDR2 (germline): SGHRS, YFSETQ. J was trimmed by 7 bases and V by 3 bases; bases with no gene match: 11. The whole variable domain, remainder taken from reference TRBV5-1 and TRBJ2-1, is KAGVTQTPRYLIKTRGQQVTLSCSPISGHRSVSWYQQTPGQGLQFLFEYFSETQRNKGNFPGRFSGRQFSNSRSEMNVSTLELGDSALYLCASSSLGGQGAINEQFFGPGTRLTVL.

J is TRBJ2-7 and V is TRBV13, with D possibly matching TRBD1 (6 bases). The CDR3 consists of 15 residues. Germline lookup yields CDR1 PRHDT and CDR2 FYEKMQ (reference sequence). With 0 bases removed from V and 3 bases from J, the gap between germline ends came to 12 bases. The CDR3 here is CASSLGQGILYEQYF. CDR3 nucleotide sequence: TGTGCCAGCAGCTTAGGGCAGGGGATCCTCTACGAGCAGTACTTC.

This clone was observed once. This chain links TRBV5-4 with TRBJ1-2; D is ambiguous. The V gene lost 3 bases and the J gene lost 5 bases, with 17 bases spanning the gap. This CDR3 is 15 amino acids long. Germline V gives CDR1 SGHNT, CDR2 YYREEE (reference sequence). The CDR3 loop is CASSSPAPTKYGYTF. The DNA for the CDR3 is TGTGCCAGCAGCTCTCCGGCTCCGACCAAATATGGCTACACCTTC.

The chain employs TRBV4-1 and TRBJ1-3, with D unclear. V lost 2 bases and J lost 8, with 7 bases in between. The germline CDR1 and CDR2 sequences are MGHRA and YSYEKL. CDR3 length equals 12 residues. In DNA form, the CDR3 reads TGCGCCAGCAGCCAAATTAGCGACACCATATATTTT. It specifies CASSQISDTIYF.

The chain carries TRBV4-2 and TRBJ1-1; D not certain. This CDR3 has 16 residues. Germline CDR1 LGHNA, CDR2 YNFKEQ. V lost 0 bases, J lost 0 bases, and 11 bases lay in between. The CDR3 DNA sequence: TGTGCCAGCAGCCAAGATGCCGAGGGTCTGAACACTGAAGCTTTCTTT. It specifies CASSQDAEGLNTEAFF.

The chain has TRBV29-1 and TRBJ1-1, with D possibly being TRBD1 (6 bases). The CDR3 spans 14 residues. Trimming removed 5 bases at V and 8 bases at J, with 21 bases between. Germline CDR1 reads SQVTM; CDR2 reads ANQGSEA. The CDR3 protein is CSVYHHSGAPEAFF. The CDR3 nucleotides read TGCAGCGTTTACCACCATTCAGGGGCCCCCGAAGCTTTCTTT.

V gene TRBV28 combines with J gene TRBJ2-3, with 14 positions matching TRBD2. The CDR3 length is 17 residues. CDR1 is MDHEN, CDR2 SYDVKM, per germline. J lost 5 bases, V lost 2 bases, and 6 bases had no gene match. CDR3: CASSLPTSGRVVDTQYF. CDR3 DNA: TGTGCCAGCAGTTTACCGACTAGCGGGAGGGTGGTAGATACGCAGTATTTT.

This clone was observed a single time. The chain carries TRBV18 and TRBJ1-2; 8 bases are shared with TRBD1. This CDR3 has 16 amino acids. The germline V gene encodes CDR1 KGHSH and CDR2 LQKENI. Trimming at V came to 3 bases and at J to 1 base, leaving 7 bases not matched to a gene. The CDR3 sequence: CASSPLGQGFNYGYTF. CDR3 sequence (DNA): TGTGCCAGCTCACCCTTAGGACAGGGTTTTAACTATGGCTACACCTTC.

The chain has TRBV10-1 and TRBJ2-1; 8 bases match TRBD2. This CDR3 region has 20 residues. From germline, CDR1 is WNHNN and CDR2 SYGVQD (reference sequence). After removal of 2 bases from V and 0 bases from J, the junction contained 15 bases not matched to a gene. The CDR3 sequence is CASSEDGRGPSLGSYNEQFF. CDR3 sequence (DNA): TGCGCCAGCAGTGAGGACGGGAGGGGCCCAAGCTTGGGCTCCTACAATGAGCAGTTCTTC.

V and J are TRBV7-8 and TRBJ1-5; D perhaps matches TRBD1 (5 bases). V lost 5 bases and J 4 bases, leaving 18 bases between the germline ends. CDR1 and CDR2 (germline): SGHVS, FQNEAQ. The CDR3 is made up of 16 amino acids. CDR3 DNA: TGTGCCAGCAGCCTCGGGGAGGGGTGGTTGAATCAGCCCCAGCATTTT. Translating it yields CASSLGEGWLNQPQHF.

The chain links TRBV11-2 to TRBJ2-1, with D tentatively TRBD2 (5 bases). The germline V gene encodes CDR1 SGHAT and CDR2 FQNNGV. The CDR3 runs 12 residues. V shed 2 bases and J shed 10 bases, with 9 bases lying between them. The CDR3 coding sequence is TGTGCCAGCAGCTTACTTGGCGGGGAGCAGTTCTTC. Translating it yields CASSLLGGEQFF.

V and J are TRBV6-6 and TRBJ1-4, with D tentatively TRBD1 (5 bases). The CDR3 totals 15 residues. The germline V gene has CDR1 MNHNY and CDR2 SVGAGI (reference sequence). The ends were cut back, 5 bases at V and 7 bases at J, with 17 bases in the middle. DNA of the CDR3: TGTGCCAGCAGTCCCGATGGGGGTATTGGTGAAAAACTGTTTTTT. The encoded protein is CASSPDGGIGEKLFF.